These 16 T cell receptor beta chains were all obtained from the same sample, sequenced in a study of a mutant IDH1 vaccine in newly diagnosed glioma. Produced via immunoSEQ multiplex PCR; TCRdb's table is partial and in-frame only. Counted here are tens of thousands of clones, over 75% occurring once; the ten biggest clones make up about an eighth. These receptors' antigens are unknown. Sample time point: week 23, last vaccination. The study gave 300 ug of mutant IDH1 20-mer peptide per vaccine dose, with topical imiquimod. The material was PBMCs, obtained from a glioma patient whose treatment included an IDH1 peptide vaccine. These receptors were obtained from a man between 18 and 35 years old with glioma.

In its sample, this clone was seen a few times. The rearrangement uses TRBV4-1 and TRBJ1-1, with a tentative D call TRBD1 (5 bases). The CDR3 totals 16 residues. V was pared by 6 bases and J by 1 base, with 18 bases between. Germline CDR1 reads MGHRA; CDR2 reads YSYEKL. Here the CDR3 DNA reads TGCGCCAGCAGACCAGGGCTAGGGTTTGGGAACACTGAAGCTTTCTTT. It specifies CASRPGLGFGNTEAFF.

The rearrangement uses TRBV18 and TRBJ2-7, with 8 bases aligning to TRBD2. The V gene's germline CDR1 is KGHSH and CDR2 LQKENI. With V trimmed by 0 bases and J by 0 bases, 10 bases remained unmatched. CDR3 length: 18 residues. CDR3 in DNA: TGTGCCAGCTCACCACCTCAGGCGGGGGGCCTGAGCTCCTACGAGCAGTACTTC. Its translation is CASSPPQAGGLSSYEQYF.

The rearrangement uses TRBV6-5 and TRBJ2-2; D might be TRBD1 or TRBD2, each matching 5 bases. The CDR3 runs 15 residues. Germline V lookup: CDR1 MNHEY, CDR2 SVGAGI. Trimming left V 7 bases short and J 4 bases short, with 16 bases between. The chain's CDR3 is CASKVRGVGTGELFF. CDR3 in DNA: TGTGCCAGCAAGGTGCGAGGGGTGGGCACCGGGGAGCTGTTTTTT.

The chain employs TRBV7-2 and TRBJ2-3; 7 bases are a match to TRBD2. Trimming cost V 6 bases and J 2 bases; bases outside gene matches: 11. Germline assignment: CDR1 SGHTA and CDR2 FQGNSA. The CDR3 totals 16 residues. The CDR3 region is CASSPSGVLFTDTQYF. The CDR3 DNA reads TGTGCCAGCAGTCCGAGCGGGGTTCTTTTCACAGATACGCAGTATTTT.

The chain recombines TRBV4-2 with TRBJ2-7; TRBD1 aligns across 7 bases. The ends lost 4 bases at V and 0 bases at J; junction bases unmatched: 3. Germline V gene sequence: CDR1 LGHNA, CDR2 YNFKEQ. The CDR3 consists of 14 residues. The CDR3 region has the DNA TGTGCCAGCAGCCCGACAGGGTCCTCCTACGAGCAGTACTTC. Translating gives CASSPTGSSYEQYF.

This chain joins TRBV7-3 and TRBJ1-1; 7 bases line up with TRBD1. The CDR3 is 15 residues long. V was pared by 4 bases and J by 1 base, with 6 bases of the junction left unmatched. CDR1 and CDR2 from the germline V gene are SGHTA and FQGTGA. CDR3 coding DNA: TGTGCCAGCAGCTCTTCCGGGACAGCGAACACTGAAGCTTTCTTT. Its protein product is CASSSSGTANTEAFF.

V and J are TRBV2 and TRBJ2-7, with D hard to call. CDR1 and CDR2 from the germline V gene are SNHLY and FYNNEI. V gave up 2 bases and J gave up 3 bases, with 11 bases separating them. CDR3 size: 14 residues. In DNA, the CDR3 is TGTGCCAGCAGTGAACCAGTAGTGGTCTACGAGCAGTACTTC. It translates to CASSEPVVVYEQYF.

The chain recombines TRBV29-1 with TRBJ2-1, with 11 bases identical to TRBD2. This CDR3 comprises 14 residues. Trimming removed 4 bases from V and 5 bases from J; junction bases left unmatched: 4. Germline CDR1 SQVTM, CDR2 ANQGSEA. CDR3 residues: CSVAGLAENNEQFF. The CDR3 DNA is TGCAGCGTTGCGGGACTAGCGGAAAACAATGAGCAGTTCTTC.

The chain couples TRBV7-8 to TRBJ1-2, with 10 bases that match TRBD1. This CDR3 region has 15 residues. The germline V gene has CDR1 SGHVS and CDR2 FQNEAQ. V trimming: 4 bases; J trimming: 4 bases; junction bases outside the gene matches: 6. The CDR3 region is CASSSPTGGSYGYTF. The CDR3 DNA follows: TGTGCCAGCAGCTCACCGACAGGGGGCAGCTATGGCTACACCTTC.

V is TRBV5-1 and J is TRBJ2-2; possibly TRBD1 or TRBD2 for D (5 bases each). Trimming shortened V by 4 bases and J by 0 bases, and 13 bases separated the two germline ends. The CDR3 extends over 16 amino acids. The germline V gene has CDR1 SGHRS and CDR2 YFSETQ. The CDR3 sequence is CASSAGRNANTGELFF. CDR3 DNA: TGCGCCAGCAGCGCAGGGAGAAATGCGAACACCGGGGAGCTGTTTTTT.

The V call is TRBV25-1, the J call TRBJ1-2, with a tentative D call TRBD1 (6 bases). Trimming left V 2 bases short and J 8 bases short, with 21 bases between. This CDR3 has 16 amino acids. Germline assignment: CDR1 MGHDK and CDR2 SYGVNS. In DNA form, the CDR3 reads TGTGCCAGCAGTGAAAGGGGCGCCAGGGAAGGGGGAGGCTACACCTTC. This codes for CASSERGAREGGGYTF.

The chain couples TRBV7-8 to TRBJ1-2; a weak D match, TRBD1 (5 bases). The CDR3 has 16 residues. Trimming pared 2 bases from V and 0 bases from J, leaving 13 bases between. From germline, CDR1 is SGHVS and CDR2 FQNEAQ. The CDR3 sequence: CASSLKTWGPNYGYTF. CDR3 DNA sequence: TGTGCCAGCAGCTTAAAGACTTGGGGACCTAACTATGGCTACACCTTC.

The chain combines TRBV7-8 with TRBJ1-1; D is undetermined. Germline V gene lookup returns CDR1 SGHVS and CDR2 FQNEAQ. V was shortened by 1 base and J by 1 base, with 7 bases between the two germline ends. This CDR3 has 14 residues. The CDR3 nucleotides are TGTGCCAGCAGCTTAGGTCGGGGGAACACTGAAGCTTTCTTT. Translated, it gives CASSLGRGNTEAFF.

The gene calls are TRBV5-4 and TRBJ2-7, with TRBD2 identical over 10 bases. V shed 5 bases, J shed 4 bases, and the junction held 3 bases outside the gene matches. The germline V gene encodes CDR1 SGHNT and CDR2 YYREEE (reference sequence). The CDR3 is 13 residues long. CDR3 loop: CASRLAGMYEQYF. CDR3 nucleotides: TGTGCCAGCAGACTAGCGGGGATGTACGAGCAGTACTTC.

This chain joins TRBV7-9 and TRBJ1-1; D not resolved. CDR3 length: 13 amino acids. CDR1 and CDR2 from the germline V gene are SEHNR and FQNEAQ (reference sequence). Trimming cost V 2 bases and J 6 bases, with 10 bases left between them. The CDR3 region has the DNA TGTGCCAGCAGCTTATCGACTGTACCTGAAGCTTTCTTT. Its translation is CASSLSTVPEAFF.

V is TRBV6-9 and J is TRBJ2-7, with D hard to call. CDR1 is MNHGY and CDR2 is SVAAGI in the germline V gene. Trimming removed 1 base from V and 2 bases from J, with 6 bases in between. The CDR3 extends over 13 amino acids. This CDR3 is CASSYCHTYEQYF. In DNA form, the CDR3 reads TGTGCCAGCAGTTATTGTCATACCTACGAGCAGTACTTC.